These T cell receptor beta chains were read from a single sample in a study of shared clonotypes between healthy human individuals. Assay used: immunoSEQ multiplex PCR; TCRdb lists only in-frame clones, some missing. Here the sample spans millions of clones, under 95% being singletons. What was sequenced was naive CD8+ T cells from PBMCs. The receptors come from a man aged 18-30 years in good health. Some clones in this sample may be carry-over from other donors' samples. The CDR3 runs from the conserved cysteine through the conserved F or W. Fields, in order: V gene, D gene, J gene, clone size, CDR3 protein, CDR3 DNA. The D gene is left open where the match is weak. Clone size is shown for a subset of rows, as once, few, many or a class of expanded clone.

>TRBV19|-|TRBJ1-5|-
CASSIDGGGRNQPQHF
TGTGCCAGTAGTATAGATGGGGGCGGCCGCAATCAGCCCCAGCATTTT
>TRBV29-1|TRBD2|TRBJ2-7|once
CSTGGGLAYEQYF
TGCAGCACGGGAGGCGGGCTAGCGTACGAGCAGTACTTC
>TRBV4-2|TRBD2|TRBJ2-1|-
CASSQDEILAGGPQNEQFF
TGTGCCAGCAGCCAAGATGAAATCCTAGCGGGAGGGCCACAGAATGAGCAGTTCTTC
>TRBV9|-|TRBJ2-7|-
CASSAGAKNTYEQYF
TGTGCCAGCAGCGCCGGGGCTAAAAACACCTACGAGCAGTACTTC
>TRBV5-6|-|TRBJ1-3|-
CASSELRTAPGNTIYF
TGTGCCAGCAGCGAACTAAGGACAGCTCCTGGAAACACCATATATTTT
>TRBV19|-|TRBJ1-2|-
CASSIVGMGEIDGGYTF
TGTGCCAGTAGTATAGTCGGGATGGGGGAGATAGATGGCGGCTACACCTTC
>TRBV6-6|-|TRBJ2-7|once
CASSYSDSIYEQYF
TGTGCCAGCAGTTACTCGGACAGTATCTACGAGCAGTACTTC
>TRBV9|-|TRBJ2-1|-
CASSVVEGSSYNEQFF
TGTGCCAGCAGCGTAGTGGAGGGGAGCTCCTACAATGAGCAGTTCTTC
>TRBV11-1|-|TRBJ2-7|-
CASTPRDPSLEQYF
TGTGCCAGCACCCCAAGGGACCCCAGTTTGGAGCAGTACTTC
>TRBV30|-|TRBJ1-1|-
CACGRRVREGAFF
TGTGCCTGCGGACGCAGGGTTCGGGAGGGAGCTTTCTTT
>TRBV27|-|TRBJ2-1|-
CASSSEVADEQFF
TGTGCCAGCAGTTCGGAAGTGGCGGATGAGCAGTTCTTC
>TRBV10-3|TRBD1|TRBJ2-5|once
CATGTGFQETQYF
TGTGCCACGGGGACAGGGTTCCAAGAGACCCAGTACTTC
>TRBV4-1|TRBD2|TRBJ2-1|-
CASSQDSGRVLRNEQFF
TGCGCCAGCAGCCAAGATAGCGGGAGGGTTTTGAGGAATGAGCAGTTCTTC
>TRBV6-5|-|TRBJ2-1|-
CASTTGQYNEQFF
TGTGCCAGCACAACGGGGCAGTACAATGAGCAGTTCTTC
>TRBV6-5|-|TRBJ1-1|-
CASSLQVMNTEAFF
TGTGCCAGCAGTCTACAGGTGATGAACACTGAAGCTTTCTTT
>TRBV5-1|-|TRBJ1-1|-
CASSLGWDQLNTEAFF
TGCGCCAGCAGCTTGGGTTGGGACCAGTTGAACACTGAAGCTTTCTTT
>TRBV7-2|-|TRBJ2-3|-
CASSPDGSLPDTQYF
TGTGCCAGCAGCCCAGACGGGAGTTTGCCAGATACGCAGTATTTT
>TRBV5-6|-|TRBJ2-1|-
CASSLDLRPSYNEQFF
TGTGCCAGCAGCTTGGACCTCCGGCCCTCCTACAATGAGCAGTTCTTC
>TRBV7-8|TRBD2|TRBJ2-5|-
CASTLRSLGREGRRQETQYF
TGTGCCAGCACCCTCCGGTCCCTGGGGCGGGAGGGTCGTAGGCAAGAGACCCAGTACTTC
>TRBV7-9|TRBD1|TRBJ1-2|-
CASSYLGQGQGYTF
TGTGCCAGCAGCTATTTGGGACAGGGGCAGGGCTACACCTTC
>TRBV9|TRBD1|TRBJ2-1|-
CASGGQYNEQFF
TGTGCCAGCGGGGGACAGTACAATGAGCAGTTCTTC
>TRBV27|TRBD1|TRBJ2-3|-
CASSPTGTGFTDTQYF
TGTGCCAGCAGTCCAACCGGGACAGGGTTCACAGATACGCAGTATTTT
>TRBV6-5|-|TRBJ2-1|-
CASSYYGYNEQFF
TGTGCCAGCAGTTACTACGGCTACAATGAGCAGTTCTTC
>TRBV14|-|TRBJ2-2|once
CASSQTRGAGELFF
TGTGCCAGCAGCCAAACTCGAGGGGCCGGGGAGCTGTTTTTT
>TRBV27|TRBD2|TRBJ2-7|-
CASSLSKGSGSFYEQYF
TGTGCCAGCAGTTTATCGAAGGGTAGCGGGAGTTTTTACGAGCAGTACTTC
>TRBV5-6|TRBD1|TRBJ2-1|-
CASRIEDRGDNEQFF
TGTGCCAGCAGGATTGAGGACAGGGGGGACAATGAGCAGTTCTTC
>TRBV29-1|-|TRBJ1-2|-
CSVVNPTKGYTF
TGCAGCGTTGTGAATCCAACGAAAGGCTACACCTTC
>TRBV9|-|TRBJ2-2|-
CASSVVARVTGELFF
TGTGCCAGCAGCGTAGTAGCGAGAGTCACCGGGGAGCTGTTTTTT
>TRBV5-1|TRBD1|TRBJ1-1|once
CASIEGRGRATEAFF
TGCGCCAGCATAGAAGGCAGGGGGAGGGCCACTGAAGCTTTCTTT
>TRBV28|-|TRBJ1-4|-
CASRFGRGKTNEKLFF
TGTGCCAGCAGATTCGGGAGGGGGAAAACTAATGAAAAACTGTTTTTT
>TRBV5-1|-|TRBJ2-7|-
CASSLFALPPYEQYF
TGCGCCAGCAGCTTGTTCGCCCTACCACCCTACGAGCAGTACTTC
>TRBV6-1|-|TRBJ1-1|-
CANREAKRATEAFF
TGTGCCAACAGGGAGGCGAAACGGGCGACTGAAGCTTTCTTT
>TRBV28|TRBD1|TRBJ2-7|-
CASDSGQTYEQYF
TGTGCCAGCGATTCGGGACAGACGTACGAGCAGTACTTC
>TRBV14|TRBD2|TRBJ2-3|-
CASSLSILAGDGTDTQYF
TGTGCCAGCAGCCTATCCATCCTAGCGGGAGATGGCACAGATACGCAGTATTTT
>TRBV19|TRBD1|TRBJ1-5|-
CASSILTGTVGNQPQHF
TGTGCCAGTAGTATCCTGACAGGGACGGTTGGCAATCAGCCCCAGCATTTT
>TRBV6-5|TRBD1|TRBJ1-3|-
CASSLTGELGNTIYF
TGTGCCAGCAGTTTGACAGGGGAGCTTGGAAACACCATATATTTT
>TRBV6-1|-|TRBJ2-3|-
CATRMGTDTQYF
TGTGCCACCCGAATGGGCACAGATACGCAGTATTTT